Shown below are 14 T cell receptor beta chains from a single sample sequenced in a study of blood T cells in healthy people across ages. A second 7 to 11 cycle PCR used barcoded and J-beta primers. Each CDR3 protein gets one entry after TCRdb re-called the 5' RACE reads with MiXCR. The table includes about 1.7 million distinct CDR3 sequences, roughly 28% detected once. The specimen sequenced was blood. The source is a woman in her thirties in good health.

Only a few counts were recorded for this clonotype. An end of the junction does not agree with germline; a read error may underlie this. The chain is built from TRBV7-3 and TRBJ1-6, with D unresolved. The CDR3 is 14 amino acids. CDR1 is SGHTA and CDR2 is FQGTGA in the germline V gene. In nucleotides, the CDR3 is TGTACCAGCAGCCTCGCCCATTATAATTCACCCCTCCACTTT. Translating it yields CTSSLAHYNSPLHF.

The rearrangement links TRBV20-1 to TRBJ1-2; D is unclear. CDR3 length equals 16 residues. CDR1 and CDR2 from the germline V gene are DFQATT and SNEGSKA (reference sequence). V shed 0 bases and J shed 0 bases, with 14 bases lying between them. CDR3 amino acids: CSARERKGEANYGYTF. The DNA of the CDR3 is TGCAGTGCTAGAGAGCGGAAAGGTGAAGCTAACTATGGCTACACCTTC.

This clonotype has a single count. The rearrangement uses TRBV7-9 and TRBJ1-1, with D uncertain. The CDR3 length is 15 residues. Trimming pared 0 bases from V and 1 base from J, leaving 9 bases between. The germline V gene encodes CDR1 SEHNR and CDR2 FQNEAQ (reference sequence). The CDR3 here is CASSLALGQNTEAFF. CDR3 coding DNA: TGTGCCAGCAGCTTAGCGCTAGGGCAGAACACTGAAGCTTTCTTT.

There are many counts of this clonotype. The V call is TRBV10-3, the J call TRBJ2-1; D not resolved. Germline CDR1 ENHRY, CDR2 SYGVKD. The CDR3 has 12 residues. Trimming stripped 0 bases from V and 8 bases from J, with 5 bases between. CDR3 DNA: TGTGCCATCAGTGAGTCTAGGGATGAGCAGTTCTTC. Residues: CAISESRDEQFF.

This rearrangement joins TRBV2 to TRBJ1-2; D uncertain. The length of the CDR3 is 13 residues. Germline loops: CDR1 SNHLY, CDR2 FYNNEI. V was pared by 0 bases and J by 5 bases, with 7 bases between. The DNA for the CDR3 is TGTGCCAGCAGTGAAGCGATTAGATATGGCTACACCTTC. Encoded protein: CASSEAIRYGYTF. The whole variable domain, remainder taken from reference TRBV2 and TRBJ1-2, is EPEVTQTPSHQVTQMGQEVILRCVPISNHLYFYWYRQILGQKVEFLVSFYNNEISEKSEIFDDQFSVERPDGSNFTLKIRSTKLEDSAMYFCASSEAIRYGYTFGSGTRLTVV.

The rearrangement uses TRBV29-1 and TRBJ2-3; 7 bases match TRBD2. The V and J ends lost 6 bases and 2 bases, in that order; junction bases with no gene match: 5. CDR1 and CDR2 (germline): SQVTM, ANQGSEA. CDR3 length: 13 amino acids. This chain's CDR3 is CSVVLASTDTQYF. DNA for the CDR3: TGCAGCGTCGTACTAGCGTCCACAGATACGCAGTATTTT.

The chain has TRBV4-3 and TRBJ2-7; no definite D call. Trimming took 0 bases from V and 0 from J, leaving 9 bases between them. The CDR3 spans 15 residues. The germline gives CDR1 LGHNA, CDR2 YSLEER. Here the CDR3 reads CASSQELPVSYEQYF. The CDR3 DNA follows: TGCGCCAGCAGCCAAGAACTTCCAGTCTCCTACGAGCAGTACTTC.

There are a few counts of this clonotype. V is TRBV29-1 and J is TRBJ2-3; TRBD1 or TRBD2 may be the D gene (5 bases each). CDR1 and CDR2 from the germline V gene are SQVTM and ANQGSEA. The CDR3 consists of 12 residues. The CDR3 loop is CNRGAVAYEQYF. The CDR3 bases are TGCAACCGAGGGGCGGTGGCCTACGAGCAGTATTTT.

This chain joins TRBV2 and TRBJ1-2; 10 bases fit TRBD1. The length of the CDR3 is 16 residues. J gave up 2 bases and V 6 bases, and 9 bases lay outside the gene matches. The germline V gene has CDR1 SNHLY and CDR2 FYNNEI. In nucleotides, the CDR3 is TGTGCCAGCAGAGCCTCTCCGGGACAGGGGAACTATGGCTACACCTTC. Translation gives CASRASPGQGNYGYTF. Variable domain in full (rest from reference TRBV2 and TRBJ1-2): EPEVTQTPSHQVTQMGQEVILRCVPISNHLYFYWYRQILGQKVEFLVSFYNNEISEKSEIFDDQFSVERPDGSNFTLKIRSTKLEDSAMYFCASRASPGQGNYGYTFGSGTRLTVV.

This chain joins TRBV4-3 and TRBJ2-2; 9 nucleotides match TRBD1. With 0 bases clipped from V and 7 bases from J, the junction kept 3 bases outside the gene matches. CDR3 length: 15 residues. Germline V gene data show CDR1 as LGHNA and CDR2 as YSLEER. As DNA, the CDR3 is TGCGCCAGCAGCCAAGAGGGGACAGGGATCGGGGAGCTGTTTTTT. Residues: CASSQEGTGIGELFF.

This clonotype was recorded at least ten times. The chain recombines TRBV29-1 with TRBJ2-7; TRBD2 agrees at 8 bases. V dropped 1 base and J dropped 3; count of bases not matched to a gene: 5. The CDR3 runs to 14 residues. Germline lookup yields CDR1 SQVTM and CDR2 ANQGSEA. The CDR3 sequence: CSVEGTSFYYEQYF. The CDR3 nucleotides are TGCAGCGTTGAAGGGACTAGCTTTTACTACGAGCAGTACTTC.

This chain uses TRBV28 with TRBJ2-4; possible D gene TRBD1, 6 bases. This CDR3 contains 17 residues. Looked up from germline, CDR1 is MDHEN and CDR2 is SYDVKM. V lost 6 bases and J lost 6, with 24 bases in between. The CDR3: CASRAAPGHGGLNIQYF. DNA of the CDR3: TGTGCCAGCAGGGCGGCACCGGGACATGGTGGCTTAAACATTCAGTACTTC. The entire variable domain, with the rest obtained from reference TRBV28 and TRBJ2-4, is as follows: DVKVTQSSRYLVKRTGEKVFLECVQDMDHENMFWYRQDPGLGLRLIYFSYDVKMKEKGDIPEGYSVSREKKERFSLILESASTNQTSMYLCASRAAPGHGGLNIQYFGAGTRLSVL.

The chain joins TRBV4-2 to TRBJ1-2, with 8 bases identical to TRBD1. In germline, CDR1 is LGHNA, CDR2 YNFKEQ. CDR3 size: 18 residues. The ends lost 4 bases at V and 4 bases at J; junction bases unmatched: 17. DNA for the CDR3: TGTGCCAGCAGCCGAGGTTTAGGTGGGAGACAGGGGCCCTATGGCTACACCTTC. This translates into CASSRGLGGRQGPYGYTF.

This clonotype has only a few counts. The junction and the germline gene differ at one end; a read error may be behind it. This chain joins TRBV6-4 and TRBJ2-1; 8 bases are shared with TRBD2. The germline gives CDR1 MRHNA, CDR2 SNTAGT. CDR3 length: 17 amino acids. The CDR3 DNA is TGTGCCAGCAGCCCCCACCCTACTAGCGGATTAGGGAATGTGCAGTTCTTC. Encoded protein: CASSPHPTSGLGNVQFF.